The source of this T cell receptor beta chain is a study of T cell changes during pregnancy in multiple sclerosis. V lost 0 bases and J lost 3; bases outside the gene matches: 3. CDR3 size: 14 residues. The germline gives CDR1 SGHDT, CDR2 YYEEEE. TCRdb's table, derived via immunoSEQ multiplex PCR, lists solely in-frame clones and lacks some. The data contain over 55,000 clones, 90% to 95% of them singletons. This chain connects TRBV5-6 to TRBJ2-7; TRBD2 matches at 7 bases. This clonotype was obtained from a female donor with multiple sclerosis, enrolled in a pregnancy study. The specimen comprised peripheral blood, sampled after pregnancy. The CDR3 protein is CASSLGGGSYEQYF. The CDR3 bases are TGTGCCAGCAGCTTGGGCGGCGGGAGCTACGAGCAGTACTTC. Full variable domain (remainder filled in from reference TRBV5-6 and TRBJ2-7): DAGVTQSPTHLIKTRGQQVTLRCSPKSGHDTVSWYQQALGQGPQFIFQYYEEEERQRGNFPDRFSGHQFPNYSSELNVNALLLGDSALYLCASSLGGGSYEQYFGPGTRLTVT.